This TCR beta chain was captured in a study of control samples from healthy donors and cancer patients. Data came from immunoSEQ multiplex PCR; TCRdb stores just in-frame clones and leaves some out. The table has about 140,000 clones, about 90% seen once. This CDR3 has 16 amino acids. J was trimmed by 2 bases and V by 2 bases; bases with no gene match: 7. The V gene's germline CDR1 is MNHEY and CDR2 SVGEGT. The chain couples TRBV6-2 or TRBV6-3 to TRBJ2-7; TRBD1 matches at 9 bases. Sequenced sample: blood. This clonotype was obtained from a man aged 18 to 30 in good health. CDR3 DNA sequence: TGTGCCAGCAGTTACGCGAGGACAGGGGAGGCCTACGAGCAGTACTTC. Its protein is CASSYARTGEAYEQYF.